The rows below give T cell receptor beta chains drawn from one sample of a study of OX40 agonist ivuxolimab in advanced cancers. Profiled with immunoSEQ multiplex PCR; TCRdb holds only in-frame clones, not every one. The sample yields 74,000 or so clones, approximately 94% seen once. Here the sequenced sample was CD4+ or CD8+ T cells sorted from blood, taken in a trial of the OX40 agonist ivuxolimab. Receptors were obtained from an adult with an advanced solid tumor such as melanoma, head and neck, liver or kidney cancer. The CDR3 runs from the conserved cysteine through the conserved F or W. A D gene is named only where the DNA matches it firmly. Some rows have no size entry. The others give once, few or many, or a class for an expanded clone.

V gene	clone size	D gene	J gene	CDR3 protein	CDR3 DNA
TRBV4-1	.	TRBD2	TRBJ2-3	CASSPGLSITDTQYF	TGCGCCAGCAGCCCGGGACTATCCATCACAGATACGCAGTATTTT
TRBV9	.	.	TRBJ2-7	CASSVAPAGAYEQYF	TGTGCCAGCAGCGTAGCCCCAGCAGGGGCGTACGAGCAGTACTTC
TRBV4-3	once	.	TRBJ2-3	CASSHLGGPSTDTQYF	TGCGCCAGCAGCCACTTAGGGGGGCCGAGCACAGATACGCAGTATTTT
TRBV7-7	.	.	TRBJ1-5	CASSLGWNNQPQHF	TGTGCTAGCAGCTTAGGATGGAATAATCAGCCCCAGCATTTT
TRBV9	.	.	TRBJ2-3	CASMRSDSTDTQYF	TGTGCCAGCATGCGGAGCGACAGCACAGATACGCAGTATTTT
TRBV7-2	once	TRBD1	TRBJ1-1	CASSLVDRGATEAFF	TGTGCCAGCAGCTTAGTGGACAGGGGTGCCACTGAAGCTTTCTTT
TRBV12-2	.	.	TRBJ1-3	CASRLRAVLYF	TGTGCAAGTCGTTTAAGGGCCGTCTTGTATTTT
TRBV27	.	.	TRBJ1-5	CASSLDPLGQPQHF	TGTGCCAGCAGTCTTGACCCTTTAGGACAGCCCCAGCATTTT
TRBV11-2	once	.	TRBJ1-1	CASSLRQGMNTEAFF	TGTGCCAGCAGCTTACGGCAGGGAATGAACACTGAAGCTTTCTTT
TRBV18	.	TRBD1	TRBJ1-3	CASSLYGTGAGNTIYF	TGTGCCAGCTCACTCTACGGGACAGGGGCTGGAAACACCATATATTTT
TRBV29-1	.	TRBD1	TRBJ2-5	CSVAGQGGHDQETQYF	TGCAGCGTTGCGGGACAGGGTGGACATGATCAAGAGACCCAGTACTTC
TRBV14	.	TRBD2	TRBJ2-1	CASSQSGSSYNEQFF	TGTGCCAGCAGCCAAAGCGGGAGTTCCTACAATGAGCAGTTCTTC
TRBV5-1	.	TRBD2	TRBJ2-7	CASSLREREGYEQYF	TGCGCCAGCAGCTTGCGGGAGCGGGAGGGCTACGAGCAGTACTTC
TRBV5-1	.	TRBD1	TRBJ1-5	CASSLTTGSQPQHF	TGCGCCAGCAGCTTGACGACAGGGAGCCAGCCCCAGCATTTT
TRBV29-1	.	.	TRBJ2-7	CSVGTPNTYEQYF	TGCAGCGTTGGGACCCCTAATACCTACGAGCAGTACTTC
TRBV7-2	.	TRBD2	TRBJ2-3	CASSLAFPRTSGRQDTQYF	TGTGCCAGCAGCTTAGCGTTCCCAAGGACTAGCGGGAGGCAAGATACGCAGTATTTT
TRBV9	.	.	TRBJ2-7	CASSVHGRGGEQYF	TGTGCCAGCAGCGTCCACGGCAGGGGGGGCGAGCAGTACTTC
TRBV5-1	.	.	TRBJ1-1	CASSLSGLNTEAFF	TGCGCCAGCAGCTTGTCAGGGCTGAACACTGAAGCTTTCTTT
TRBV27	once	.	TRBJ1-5	CASSQDGRDSRPQHF	TGTGCCAGCAGCCAGGACGGGAGGGACTCGAGGCCCCAGCATTTT
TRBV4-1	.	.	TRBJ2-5	CASSQDPGAAKETQYF	TGCGCCAGCAGCCAAGATCCGGGGGCTGCAAAAGAGACCCAGTACTTC
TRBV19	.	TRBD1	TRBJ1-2	CASSLLQGGAYGYTF	TGTGCCAGTAGTCTTCTACAGGGGGGTGCCTATGGCTACACCTTC
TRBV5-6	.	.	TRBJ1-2	CASSLVRPGSYGYTF	TGTGCCAGCAGCTTGGTACGGCCAGGGAGCTATGGCTACACCTTC
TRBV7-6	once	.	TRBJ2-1	CASSLFGGLNEQFF	TGTGCCAGCAGCTTATTTGGGGGCCTCAATGAGCAGTTCTTC
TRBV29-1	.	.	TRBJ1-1	CSVARGVEAFF	TGCAGCGTGGCAAGGGGTGTTGAAGCTTTCTTT
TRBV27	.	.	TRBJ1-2	CASSTGQFYGYTF	TGTGCCAGCAGTACCGGACAGTTCTATGGCTACACCTTC
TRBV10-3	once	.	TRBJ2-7	CAIRDQPTYEQYF	TGTGCCATCAGGGACCAACCAACATACGAGCAGTACTTC
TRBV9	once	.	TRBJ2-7	CASSPGTHEQYF	TGTGCCAGCAGCCCCGGGACACACGAGCAGTACTTC
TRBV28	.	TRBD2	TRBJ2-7	CASRLAGVGRGYEQYF	TGTGCCAGCCGACTAGCGGGAGTGGGAAGGGGCTACGAGCAGTACTTC
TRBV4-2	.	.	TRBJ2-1	CASSQEDGSSYNEQFF	TGTGCCAGCAGCCAGGAAGACGGGAGCTCCTACAATGAGCAGTTCTTC
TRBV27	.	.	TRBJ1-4	CASSPEGGEKLFF	TGTGCCAGCAGCCCAGAAGGGGGTGAAAAACTGTTTTTT
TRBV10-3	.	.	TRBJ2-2	CAISDPNTGELFF	TGTGCCATCAGCGACCCGAACACCGGGGAGCTGTTTTTT
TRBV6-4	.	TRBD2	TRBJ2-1	CASSDRASGGSDEQFF	TGTGCCAGCAGTGACAGGGCTAGCGGGGGGTCAGATGAGCAGTTCTTC
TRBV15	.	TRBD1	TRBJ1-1	CATSGGTGGDTEAFF	TGTGCCACCAGCGGAGGGACAGGAGGGGACACTGAAGCTTTCTTT
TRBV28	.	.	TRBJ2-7	CATQFSESRTYEQYF	TGTGCCACCCAGTTTAGTGAGTCGCGAACCTACGAGCAGTACTTC
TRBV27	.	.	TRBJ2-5	CASSNPYQETQYF	TGTGCCAGCAGTAACCCCTACCAAGAGACCCAGTACTTC
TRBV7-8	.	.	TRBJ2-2	CASTRGGWGPGELFF	TGTGCCAGCACCAGAGGGGGGTGGGGCCCCGGGGAGCTGTTTTTT
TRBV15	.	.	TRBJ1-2	CATSGRRVDGYTF	TGTGCCACCAGCGGTCGGAGGGTTGATGGCTACACCTTC
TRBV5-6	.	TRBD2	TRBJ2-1	CASRAGGTEQFF	TGTGCCAGCAGGGCGGGGGGAACTGAGCAGTTCTTC
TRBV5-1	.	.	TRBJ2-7	CASSLVSGFAYEQYF	TGCGCCAGCAGCTTGGTTTCGGGTTTTGCCTACGAGCAGTACTTC
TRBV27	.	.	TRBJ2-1	CASSPVIGYSSYNEQFF	TGTGCCAGCAGCCCCGTTATAGGGTACAGCTCCTACAATGAGCAGTTCTTC
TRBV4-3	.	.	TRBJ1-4	CASSLQGGVGEKLFF	TGCGCCAGCAGCCTTCAAGGGGGGGTGGGTGAAAAACTGTTTTTT
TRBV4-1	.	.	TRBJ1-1	CASSQGDRLNTEAFF	TGCGCCAGCAGCCAAGGAGACAGGCTGAACACTGAAGCTTTCTTT
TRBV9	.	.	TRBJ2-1	CASSPWDFSNNEQFF	TGTGCCAGCAGCCCTTGGGACTTTTCTAACAATGAGCAGTTCTTC
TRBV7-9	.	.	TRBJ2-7	CASSLGEGQSYEQYF	TGTGCCAGCAGCTTGGGTGAAGGACAGTCCTACGAGCAGTACTTC
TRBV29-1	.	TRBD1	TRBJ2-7	CSVEDQDRLYEQYF	TGCAGCGTTGAAGACCAGGACAGGCTATACGAGCAGTACTTC
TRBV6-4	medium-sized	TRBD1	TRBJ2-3	CASSDGTGGTDTQYF	TGTGCCAGCAGTGACGGGACAGGGGGCACAGATACGCAGTATTTT
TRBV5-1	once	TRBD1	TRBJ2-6	CASSRKGQTSGANVLTF	TGCGCCAGCAGCCGTAAGGGACAGACCTCTGGGGCCAACGTCCTGACTTTC
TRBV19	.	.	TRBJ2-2	CASKLTTRIGELFF	TGTGCCAGTAAGCTGACTACTAGAATAGGGGAGCTGTTTTTT
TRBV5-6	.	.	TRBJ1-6	CASSLRVSDSPLHF	TGTGCCAGCAGCTTGAGGGTTAGCGATTCACCCCTCCACTTT
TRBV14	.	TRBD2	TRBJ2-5	CASSQDVPGGLQETQYF	TGTGCCAGCAGCCAAGATGTACCGGGGGGGCTCCAAGAGACCCAGTACTTC
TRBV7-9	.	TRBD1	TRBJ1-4	CASSRKGDSRNEKLFF	TGTGCCAGCAGCCGGAAAGGGGACAGCCGGAATGAAAAACTGTTTTTT
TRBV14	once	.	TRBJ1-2	CASSQDLGGAPLVGYGYTF	TGTGCCAGCAGCCAAGATTTGGGGGGCGCCCCTTTAGTTGGCTATGGCTACACCTTC
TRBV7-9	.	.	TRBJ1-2	CASSLVGAATFYGYTF	TGTGCCAGCAGCTTAGTTGGGGCAGCGACCTTCTATGGCTACACCTTC
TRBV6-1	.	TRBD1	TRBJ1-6	CASNGPDRGHSPLHF	TGTGCCAGCAATGGACCGGACAGGGGGCATTCACCCCTCCACTTT
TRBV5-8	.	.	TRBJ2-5	CASSLGGRRETQYF	TGTGCCAGCAGCTTGGGCGGCAGGCGAGAGACCCAGTACTTC
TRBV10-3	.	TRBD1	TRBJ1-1	CAISETPTGEGTEAFF	TGTGCCATCAGTGAGACTCCGACAGGGGAAGGCACTGAAGCTTTCTTT
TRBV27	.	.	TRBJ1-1	CASSPPGGRTEAFF	TGTGCCAGCAGTCCCCCGGGGGGTCGTACTGAAGCTTTCTTT
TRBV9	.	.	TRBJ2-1	CASSAAGNEQFF	TGTGCCAGCAGCGCCGCGGGGAATGAGCAGTTCTTC
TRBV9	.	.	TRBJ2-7	CASSERTGSYEQYF	TGTGCCAGCAGCGAGCGGACCGGCAGCTACGAGCAGTACTTC